The T cell receptor (beta chain) under discussion was sequenced for a study of T cell responses to AZD1222 COVID-19 vaccine. This CDR3 is 15 amino acids long. Germline V lookup: CDR1 SGHVS, CDR2 FQNEAQ. Trimming took off 5 bases at V and 4 bases at J, with 17 bases between the two ends. Sequencing was performed with immunoSEQ multiplex PCR; in TCRdb, only in-frame clones are kept and a portion is missing. The table records approximately 100,000 clones, approximately 87% of them present only once. The receptor was derived from an adult in good health. The chain is built from TRBV7-8 and TRBJ1-2; TRBD1 is a possible D gene (5 bases). Specimen: peripheral blood, collected on day 0 of AZD1222 vaccination. The CDR3 spells CASSLVGEASYGYTF. The CDR3 DNA follows: TGTGCCAGCAGCCTGGTGGGGGAAGCCAGCTATGGCTACACCTTC.